The 12 T cell receptor beta chains below come from one sample, sequenced in a study of breast tumors, draining lymph nodes, adjacent tissues. The lymph nodes were axillary draining lymph nodes from breast cancer patients. TCRdb redid the calling of the multiplex PCR reads with MiXCR, one entry per CDR3 protein. The sample holds about 89,000 distinct CDR3 sequences, about 27% seen once. Sequences were obtained from axillary lymph node tissue. The receptors come from a female donor with breast cancer. Some clones in this sample may be carry-over from other donors' samples.

This clonotype was detected ten times or more. The chain employs TRBV7-8 and TRBJ1-2; the D gene is possibly TRBD1 (6 bases). V was shortened by 1 base and J by 3 bases, with 9 bases between the two germline ends. The CDR3 runs 14 residues. Germline loops: CDR1 SGHVS, CDR2 FQNEAQ. The CDR3 nucleotides are TGTGCCAGCAGCTTAGGAAGGGGGGACTATGGCTACACCTTC. Translated, it gives CASSLGRGDYGYTF. Together with reference TRBV7-8 and TRBJ1-2, the CDR3 gives the full variable domain: GAGVSQSPRYKVAKRGQDVALRCDPISGHVSLFWYQQALGQGPEFLTYFQNEAQLDKSGLPSDRFFAERPEGSVSTLKIQRTQQEDSAVYLCASSLGRGDYGYTFGSGTRLTVV.

The chain links TRBV10-3 to TRBJ2-2, with D maybe TRBD2 (6 bases). V was pared by 8 bases and J by 2 bases, with 18 bases between. Germline loops: CDR1 ENHRY, CDR2 SYGVKD. The CDR3 has 16 residues. CDR3 sequence (DNA): TGTGCCATCGGGACTGGCGGAGCCTCTAACACCGGGGAGCTGTTTTTT. Translating it yields CAIGTGGASNTGELFF.

This clonotype was seen many times. V usage is TRBV5-6 and J usage is TRBJ2-1; 8 bases fit TRBD2. The V segment lost 0 bases and the J segment 3 bases; nucleotides outside the gene matches: 2. Germline CDR1 reads SGHDT; CDR2 reads YYEEEE. The CDR3 runs to 15 residues. CDR3 loop: CASSLETSGYNEQFF. The CDR3 DNA is TGTGCCAGCAGCTTGGAAACTAGCGGCTACAATGAGCAGTTCTTC.

This clonotype showed up many times. The chain links TRBV7-9 to TRBJ2-3; perhaps TRBD2 as D (6 bases). This CDR3 is 17 amino acids long. Germline CDR1 reads SEHNR; CDR2 reads FQNEAQ (reference sequence). Trimming took 7 bases from V and 4 from J, leaving 24 bases between them. CDR3 DNA: TGTGCCAGCATGGGCGGGGCAGGACTACCACAGGCAGATACGCAGTATTTT. Translating gives CASMGGAGLPQADTQYF.

This clonotype came up many times. The chain uses TRBV4-1 and TRBJ2-7, with no clear D. Trimming removed 2 bases from V and 0 bases from J, with 14 bases in between. The germline V gene has CDR1 MGHRA and CDR2 YSYEKL. The CDR3 spans 16 residues. CDR3 bases: TGCGCCAGCAGCCAATGGACGGCACTAAACTCCTACGAGCAGTACTTC. Its translation: CASSQWTALNSYEQYF.

This clonotype occurred many times. The V call is TRBV18, the J call TRBJ1-2; 7 bases agree with TRBD1. CDR3 length: 14 residues. The ends lost 2 bases at V and 2 bases at J; junction bases unmatched: 2. CDR1 is KGHSH, CDR2 LQKENI, per germline. The chain's CDR3 is CASSPKQGNYGYTF. The CDR3 DNA sequence: TGTGCCAGCTCACCAAAACAGGGGAACTATGGCTACACCTTC.

This clonotype was seen ten or more times. V is TRBV11-1 and J is TRBJ2-3, with 15 bases matching TRBD2. V lost 2 bases to trimming and J lost 2 bases; unmatched junction nucleotides: 8. Per germline, CDR1 SGHAT and CDR2 FQDESV (reference sequence). The CDR3 length is 19 residues. This chain's CDR3 is CASSLRRTSGRASTDTQYF. The CDR3 DNA follows: TGTGCCAGCAGCTTACGTAGGACTAGCGGGAGGGCATCCACAGATACGCAGTATTTT.

This clonotype was counted a few times. This may stem from a read error, because a much larger clone lies one nucleotide away. The chain is built from TRBV9 and TRBJ2-1; no clear D gene. The CDR3 runs to 14 residues. Germline lookup yields CDR1 SGDLS and CDR2 YYNGEE. CDR3 coding DNA: TGTGCCAGCAGCCCCAGCACAGTTTACAATGAGCAGTCCTTC. Its translation: CASSPSTVYNEQSF. Filled out from reference TRBV9 and TRBJ2-1, the complete variable domain reads DSGVTQTPKHLITATGQRVTLRCSPRSGDLSVYWYQQSLDQGLQFLIQYYNGEERAKGNILERFSAQQFPDLHSELNLSSLELGDSALYFCASSPSTVYNEQSFGPGTRLTVL.

The chain carries TRBV3-2 and TRBJ2-1. TRBV3-2 is deemed a pseudogene. The CDR3 has 17 amino acids. Written as DNA, the CDR3 is TGTGCCAGCAGCCAAGATCCGACACTGACGGCCTACAATGAGCAGTTCTTC. It translates to CASSQDPTLTAYNEQFF.

The rearrangement uses TRBV20-1 and TRBJ2-3; TRBD2 aligns across 8 bases. Germline V gene lookup returns CDR1 DFQATT and CDR2 SNEGSKA (reference sequence). With V trimmed by 5 bases and J by 3 bases, 7 bases remained unmatched. The CDR3 is made up of 14 amino acids. CDR3 bases: TGCAGTGCTGGCGCTCCTAGCGGGACAGATACGCAGTATTTT. This codes for CSAGAPSGTDTQYF.

Concerning this clonotype: The limits of the CDR3 on the DNA are not certain, so only TCRdb's listed CDR3 is given. The V gene is TRBV20-1, the J gene TRBJ1-5. The CDR3 totals 22 residues, both ends included. CDR1 DFQATT and CDR2 SNEGSKA come from the germline V gene (reference sequence). CDR3 protein: CSADAGPSRTQYFGPGNQPQHF.

V is TRBV11-2 and J is TRBJ2-3, with 8 bases fitting TRBD2. The CDR3 contains 15 residues. Germline V gene data show CDR1 as SGHAT and CDR2 as FQNNGV. V shed 3 bases, J shed 11 bases, and the junction held 13 bases outside the gene matches. CDR3 DNA: TGTGCCAGCAGCTTTGCGGGAGGTTCCTACAATGAGCAGTATTTT. It codes for CASSFAGGSYNEQYF.